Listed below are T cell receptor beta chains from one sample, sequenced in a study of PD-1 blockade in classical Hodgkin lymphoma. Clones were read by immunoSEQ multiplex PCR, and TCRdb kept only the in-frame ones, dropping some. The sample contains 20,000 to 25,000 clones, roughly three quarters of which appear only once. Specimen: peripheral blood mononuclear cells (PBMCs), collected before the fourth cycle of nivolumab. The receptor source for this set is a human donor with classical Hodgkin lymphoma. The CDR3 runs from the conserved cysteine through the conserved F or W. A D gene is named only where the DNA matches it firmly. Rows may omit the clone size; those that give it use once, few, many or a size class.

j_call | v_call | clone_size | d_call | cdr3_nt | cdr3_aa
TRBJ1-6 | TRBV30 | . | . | TGTGCCTGGGAAAAGGGGTGGGGTAATTCACCCCTCCACTTT | CAWEKGWGNSPLHF
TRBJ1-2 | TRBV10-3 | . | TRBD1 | TGTGCCATCAGGGGCCAGGGACAGGGTACGGGCTACACCTTC | CAIRGQGQGTGYTF
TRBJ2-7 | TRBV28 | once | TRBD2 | TGTGCCAGCAGTTTATTTGGGGGGGACTACGAGCAGTACTTC | CASSLFGGDYEQYF
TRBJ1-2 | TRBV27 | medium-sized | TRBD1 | TGTGCCAGCAGTTCATATCAGGGGGGGCGGGATGGCTACACCTTC | CASSSYQGGRDGYTF
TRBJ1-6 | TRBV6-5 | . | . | TGTGCCAGCAGCTACGGGGACTTTTATAATTCACCCCTCCACTTT | CASSYGDFYNSPLHF
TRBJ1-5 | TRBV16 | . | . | TGTGCCAGCAGCCAATCAACCAACAATCAGCCCCAGCATTTT | CASSQSTNNQPQHF
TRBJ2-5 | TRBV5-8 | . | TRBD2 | TGTGCCAGCAGCTTGCCTAGACGCGGGGGGAAGGGTACCCAGTACTTC | CASSLPRRGGKGTQYF
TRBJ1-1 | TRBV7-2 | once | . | TGTGCCAGCAGCTTATCGGCCGGGAACACTGAAGCTTTCTTT | CASSLSAGNTEAFF
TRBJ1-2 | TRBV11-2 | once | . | TGTGCCAGCAGCTTAACGAGTTATGGCTACACCTTC | CASSLTSYGYTF
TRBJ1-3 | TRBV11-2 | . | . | TGTGCCAGCAGCTTAGGCGTAGCTGGAAACACCATATATTTT | CASSLGVAGNTIYF
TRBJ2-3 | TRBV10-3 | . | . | TGTGCCATCAGTGAGTCTTGGGGGCCTGCAGATCGGGGAGGAACAGATACGCAGTATTTT | CAISESWGPADRGGTDTQYF
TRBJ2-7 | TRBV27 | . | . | TGTGCCAGCAGTTTACAGGCTGGGTACGAGCAGTACTTC | CASSLQAGYEQYF
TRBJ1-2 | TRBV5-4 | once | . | TGTGCCAGCAGCTCGTTCTGGGAACGAGGTGGCTACACCTTC | CASSSFWERGGYTF
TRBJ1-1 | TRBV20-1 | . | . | TGCAGTGCTAGTCTGGCCCGGGAAGCTTTCTTT | CSASLAREAFF
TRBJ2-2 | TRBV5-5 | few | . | TGTGCCAGCAGCAGGCAGAACACCGGGGAGCTGTTTTTT | CASSRQNTGELFF
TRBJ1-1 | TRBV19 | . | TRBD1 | TGTGCCAGTAGTATAAGATTACAGGGGGCAACTGAAGCTTTCTTT | CASSIRLQGATEAFF
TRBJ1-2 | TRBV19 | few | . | TGTGCCAGTAGTTTGGGCCCCGAGTATGGCTACACCTTC | CASSLGPEYGYTF
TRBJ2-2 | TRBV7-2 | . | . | TGTGCCAGCAGCTTAGTTTCTGCCGGGGGCGGGGAGCTGTTTTTT | CASSLVSAGGGELFF
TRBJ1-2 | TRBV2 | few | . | TGTGCCAGCAGAGGGGCAGGGCAAGGCTACACCTTC | CASRGAGQGYTF
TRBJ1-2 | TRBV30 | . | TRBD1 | TGTGCCTGGAGACCCCCGACAGGGCTATACTATGGCTACACCTTC | CAWRPPTGLYYGYTF
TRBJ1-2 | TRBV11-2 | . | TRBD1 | TGTGCCAGCAGCAGGGGAGGGGGCCTCTATGGCTACACCTTC | CASSRGGGLYGYTF
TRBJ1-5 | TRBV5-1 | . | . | TGCGCCAGCAGCTCCGGGACCCTTGGCAATCAGCCCCAGCATTTT | CASSSGTLGNQPQHF
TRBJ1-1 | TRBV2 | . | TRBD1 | TGTGCCAGCGGATCGGACAGGGGCTCTGAAGCTTTCTTT | CASGSDRGSEAFF
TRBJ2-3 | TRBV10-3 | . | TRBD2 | TGTGCCATCACCCCGACTAGCGCGGATACGCAGTATTTT | CAITPTSADTQYF
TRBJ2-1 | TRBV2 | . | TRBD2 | TGTGCCAGCAGTGAAGGGTCTAGCGGAGCCTACAATGAGCAGTTCTTC | CASSEGSSGAYNEQFF
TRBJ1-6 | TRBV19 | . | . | TGTGCCAGTATGGCAGCAGGTGGCACCTATAATTCACCCCTCCACTTT | CASMAAGGTYNSPLHF
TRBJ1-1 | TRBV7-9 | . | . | TGTGCCAGCAGTTTACGCGAAGGAACTGAAGCTTTCTTT | CASSLREGTEAFF
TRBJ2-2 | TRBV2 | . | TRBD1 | TGTGCCAGCACCCGGACAGGGATGAGGACCGGGGAGCTGTTTTTT | CASTRTGMRTGELFF
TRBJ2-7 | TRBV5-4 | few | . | TGTGCCAGCACCGAGGGCGGATCCTACGAGCAGTACTTC | CASTEGGSYEQYF
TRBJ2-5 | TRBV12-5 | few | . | TGTGCTAGTGGTTTGGTTACCCACGTACAAGAGACCCAGTACTTC | CASGLVTHVQETQYF
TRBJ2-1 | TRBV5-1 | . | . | TGCGCCAGCAGCTTCGCCTTCCGCTCTGCTTCTGCCGGGTACAATGAGCAGTTCTTC | CASSFAFRSASAGYNEQFF
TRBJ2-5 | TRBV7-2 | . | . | TGTGCCAGCAGTAGACTGGGACTGCAAGAGACCCAGTACTTC | CASSRLGLQETQYF
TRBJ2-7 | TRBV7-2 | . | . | TGTGCCAGCAGCTTCCCCGGACGGCCCGGGCAGTACTTC | CASSFPGRPGQYF
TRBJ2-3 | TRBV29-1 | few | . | TGCAGCGTACGACTATCTTCTAGCACAGATACGCAGTATTTT | CSVRLSSSTDTQYF
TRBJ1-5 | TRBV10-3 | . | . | TGTGCCATCAGTGAGGCAGCAACAAATCAGCCCCAGCATTTT | CAISEAATNQPQHF
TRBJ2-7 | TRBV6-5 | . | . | TGTGCCAGCAGTTACGGATTGAAATACGAGCAGTACTTC | CASSYGLKYEQYF
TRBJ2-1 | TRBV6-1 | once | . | TGTGCCAGCAGCGTAGCTAAAATCGGCAATGAGCAGTTCTTC | CASSVAKIGNEQFF
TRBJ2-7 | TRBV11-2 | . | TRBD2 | TGTGCCAGCAGCCAAGATCCTAGACTAGCGGGGGGTGACGAGCAGTACTTC | CASSQDPRLAGGDEQYF
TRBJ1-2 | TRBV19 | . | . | TGTGCCAGTAGTATATCAGGGATTAACTATGGCTACACCTTC | CASSISGINYGYTF
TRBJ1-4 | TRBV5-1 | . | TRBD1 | TGCGCCAGCAGCTTGGGGACAGGGAACGAAAAACTGTTTTTT | CASSLGTGNEKLFF
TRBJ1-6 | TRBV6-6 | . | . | TGTGCCAGCAGAGCGACAGGCCTAGGAAATAATTCACCCCTCCACTTT | CASRATGLGNNSPLHF
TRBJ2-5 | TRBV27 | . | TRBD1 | TGTGCCAGCAGCTTAACCGGGACAGGGGAGACCCAGTACTTC | CASSLTGTGETQYF
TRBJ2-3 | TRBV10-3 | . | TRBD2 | TGTGCCACCCAGCGGGAGTTCACAGATACGCAGTATTTT | CATQREFTDTQYF
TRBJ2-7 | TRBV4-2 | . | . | TGTGCCAGCAGCCATGCAAGCGGAACCTACGAGCAGTACTTC | CASSHASGTYEQYF
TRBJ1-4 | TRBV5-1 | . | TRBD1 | TGCGCCAGCAGCTCTACAGGCCGTAGGGACAGGGACGAAAAACTGTTTTTT | CASSSTGRRDRDEKLFF
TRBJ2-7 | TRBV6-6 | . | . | TGTGCCAGCAGGCCCATCTCGTCCTTCTACGAGCAGTACTTC | CASRPISSFYEQYF
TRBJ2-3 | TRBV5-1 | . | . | TGCGCCAGCAGCCAGGCCAGGCGCACAGATACGCAGTATTTT | CASSQARRTDTQYF
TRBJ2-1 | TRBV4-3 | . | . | TGCGCCAGCAGCGGCCCCGACGGTCCAGGCCGGGGCTACAATGAGCAGTTCTTC | CASSGPDGPGRGYNEQFF
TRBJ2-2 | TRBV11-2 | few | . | TGTGCCAGCAGCTTACTTGGGAACACCGGGGAGCTGTTTTTT | CASSLLGNTGELFF
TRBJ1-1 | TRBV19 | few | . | TGTGCCAGTACTGTCGGGGTGGGCACTGAAGCTTTCTTT | CASTVGVGTEAFF
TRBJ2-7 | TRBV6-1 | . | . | TGTGCCAGCAGGAGGGGGGCCCCCTACGAGCAGTACTTC | CASRRGAPYEQYF
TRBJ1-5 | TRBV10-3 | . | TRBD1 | TGTGCCATCAGCAGTACCAGGCCCTCGACAGGGCAGCCCCAGCATTTT | CAISSTRPSTGQPQHF